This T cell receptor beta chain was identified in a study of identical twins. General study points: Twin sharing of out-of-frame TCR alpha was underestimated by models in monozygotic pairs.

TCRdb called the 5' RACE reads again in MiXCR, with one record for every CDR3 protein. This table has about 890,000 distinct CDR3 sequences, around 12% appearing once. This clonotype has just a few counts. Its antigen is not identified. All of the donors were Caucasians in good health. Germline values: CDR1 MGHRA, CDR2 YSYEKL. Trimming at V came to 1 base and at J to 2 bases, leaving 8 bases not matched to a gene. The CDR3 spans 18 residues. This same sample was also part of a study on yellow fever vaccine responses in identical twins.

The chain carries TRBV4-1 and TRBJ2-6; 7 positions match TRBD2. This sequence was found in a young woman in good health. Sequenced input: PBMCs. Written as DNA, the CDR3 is TGCGCCAGCAGCCAAGGGGGGGGTATTCTGCCTGGGGCCAACGTCCTGACTTTC. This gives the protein CASSQGGGILPGANVLTF.